This T cell receptor beta chain was documented in a study of blood T cells in healthy people across ages. Findings of the study overall: Measured against age, TCR beta diversity per million T cells decreased in a roughly linear manner. Both naive CD4+ cell counts and diversity were greater in long-lived donors than in aged donors.

CDR3 length equals 14 residues. Germline V gives CDR1 MNHEY, CDR2 SVGAGI. Trimming took 6 bases from V and 2 from J, leaving 13 bases between them. This clonotype was observed a handful of times. Its antigen is unidentified. A second PCR of 7 to 11 cycles used a sample-barcoded 5' primer and a J-beta primer mix. TCRdb reprocessed the 5' RACE reads with MiXCR, giving one entry per CDR3 protein. The sample yields 760,000 or so distinct CDR3 sequences, 20% to 30% seen once. The sample also formed part of further work on T cells of mothers and their children. Per that paper: Maternal samples each gave over 9.5 million TCR beta CDR3 reads, and child samples approximately 3 million each.

This chain uses TRBV6-5 with TRBJ2-5, with D possibly TRBD2 on 7 matching bases. This clonotype was sampled from a boy younger than 18 in good health. Material: blood. The CDR3 is CASSRRGTQETQYF. In nucleotides, the CDR3 is TGTGCCAGCAGCCGGCGGGGGACACAAGAGACCCAGTACTTC.